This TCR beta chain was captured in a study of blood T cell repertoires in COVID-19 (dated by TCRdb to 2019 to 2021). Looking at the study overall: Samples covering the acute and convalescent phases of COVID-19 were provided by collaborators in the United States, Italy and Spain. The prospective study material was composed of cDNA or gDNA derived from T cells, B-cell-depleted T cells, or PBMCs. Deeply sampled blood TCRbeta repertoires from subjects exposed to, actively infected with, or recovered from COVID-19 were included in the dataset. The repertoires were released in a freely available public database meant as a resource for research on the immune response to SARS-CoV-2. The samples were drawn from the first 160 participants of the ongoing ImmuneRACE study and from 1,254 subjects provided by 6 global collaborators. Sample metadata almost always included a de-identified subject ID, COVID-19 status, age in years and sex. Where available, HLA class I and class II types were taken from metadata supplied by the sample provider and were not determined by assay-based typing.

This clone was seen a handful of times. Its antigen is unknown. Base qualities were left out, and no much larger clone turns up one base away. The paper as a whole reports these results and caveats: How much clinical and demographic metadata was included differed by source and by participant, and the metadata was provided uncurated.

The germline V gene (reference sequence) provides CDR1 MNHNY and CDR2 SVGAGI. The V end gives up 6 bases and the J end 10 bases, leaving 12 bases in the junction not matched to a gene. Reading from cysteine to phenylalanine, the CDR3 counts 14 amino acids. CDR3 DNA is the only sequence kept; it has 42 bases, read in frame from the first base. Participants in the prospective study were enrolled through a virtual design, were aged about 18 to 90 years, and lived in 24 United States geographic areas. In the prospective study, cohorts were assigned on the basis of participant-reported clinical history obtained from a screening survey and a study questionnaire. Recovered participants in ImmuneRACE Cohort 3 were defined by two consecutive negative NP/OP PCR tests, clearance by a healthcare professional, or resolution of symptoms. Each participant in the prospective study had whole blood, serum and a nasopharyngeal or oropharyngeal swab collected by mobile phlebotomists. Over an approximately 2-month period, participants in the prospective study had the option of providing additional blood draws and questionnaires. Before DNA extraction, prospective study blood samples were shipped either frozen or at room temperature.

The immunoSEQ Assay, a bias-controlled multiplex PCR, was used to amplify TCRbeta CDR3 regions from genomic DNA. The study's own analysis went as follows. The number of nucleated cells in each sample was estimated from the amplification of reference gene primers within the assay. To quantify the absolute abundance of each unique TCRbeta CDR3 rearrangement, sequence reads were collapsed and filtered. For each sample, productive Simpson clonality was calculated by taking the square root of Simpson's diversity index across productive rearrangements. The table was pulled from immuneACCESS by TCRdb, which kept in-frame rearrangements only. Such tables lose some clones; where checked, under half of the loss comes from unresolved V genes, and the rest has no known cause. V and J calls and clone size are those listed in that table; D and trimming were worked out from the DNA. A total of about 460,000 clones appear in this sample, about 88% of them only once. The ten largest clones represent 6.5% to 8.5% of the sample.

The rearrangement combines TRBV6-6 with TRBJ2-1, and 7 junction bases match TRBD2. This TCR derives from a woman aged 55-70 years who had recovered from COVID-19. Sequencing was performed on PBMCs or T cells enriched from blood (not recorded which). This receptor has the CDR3 CASSPRASGSEQFF. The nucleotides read TGTGCCAGCAGCCCGAGGGCTAGCGGTTCGGAGCAGTTCTTC.